A selection of T cell receptor beta chains follows, all from one sample in a study of CD8+CD57+ T cells in acquired aplastic anemia. Using its own MiXCR run on the reads, TCRdb lists one record per CDR3 protein. The profile covers 300,000 or so distinct CDR3 sequences, with 56% appearing a single time and roughly 1.2% taken by the ten largest. The sample taken for sequencing was sorted CD4+, CD8+, or CD8+CD57+ T cells (not recorded which) from PBMCs. These receptors came from a human donor with aplastic anemia. CDR3s include the opening cysteine and the closing phenylalanine or tryptophan. D genes are given only for firm matches. For some rows the clone size is stated as once, few or many, or as a class when expanded; others skip it.

clone size,D gene,V gene,J gene,CDR3 protein,CDR3 DNA
.,.,TRBV10-3,TRBJ2-7,CAISEGYEQYF,TGTGCCATCAGTGAGGGTTACGAGCAGTACTTC
.,.,TRBV7-9,TRBJ1-2,CASSLAQADYGYTF,TGTGCCAGCAGCTTAGCGCAGGCAGACTATGGCTACACCTTC
few,.,TRBV15,TRBJ1-5,CATSRDSYRAYSNQPQHF,TGTGCCACCAGCAGAGATAGTTACAGAGCATATAGCAATCAGCCCCAGCATTTT
.,.,TRBV7-3,TRBJ1-6,CASSVGTTNSPLHF,TGTGCCAGCAGCGTAGGGACAACCAATTCACCCCTCCACTTT
.,.,TRBV10-3,TRBJ2-1,CAISESRSGHNEQFF,TGTGCCATCAGTGAGTCTCGTAGCGGACACAATGAGCAGTTCTTC
once,TRBD1,TRBV7-9,TRBJ2-3,CASSLDWTGGADTQYF,TGTGCCAGCAGCTTAGACTGGACAGGGGGCGCGGATACGCAGTATTTT
.,.,TRBV20-1,TRBJ2-5,CSARFGLQETQYF,TGCAGTGCTCGATTCGGACTTCAAGAGACCCAGTACTTC
.,TRBD2,TRBV7-8,TRBJ2-5,CASSPRLAGNQETQYF,TGTGCCAGCAGCCCGAGACTAGCGGGGAACCAAGAGACCCAGTACTTC
.,.,TRBV15,TRBJ1-6,CATSRDGAGTSPLHF,TGTGCCACCAGCAGAGATGGGGCAGGGACTTCACCCCTCCACTTT
.,.,TRBV9,TRBJ1-1,CASSVGAAGLSTEAFF,TGTGCCAGCAGCGTAGGCGCGGCGGGGCTGAGCACTGAAGCTTTCTTT
.,.,TRBV7-9,TRBJ2-7,CASSLGVLPYEQYF,TGTGCCAGCAGCTTAGGGGTACTACCCTACGAGCAGTACTTC
few,.,TRBV2,TRBJ2-7,CASSAWYEQYF,TGTGCCAGCAGCGCTTGGTACGAGCAGTACTTC
.,TRBD2,TRBV7-2,TRBJ2-2,CASSFGRGGAGNTGELFF,TGTGCCAGCAGCTTCGGGCGCGGGGGGGCAGGAAACACCGGGGAGCTGTTTTTT
many,.,TRBV27,TRBJ1-6,CASSLSGAPLNSPLHF,TGTGCCAGCAGTTTATCGGGGGCTCCTCTGAATTCACCCCTCCACTTT
.,TRBD1,TRBV7-2,TRBJ2-7,CASSPHRDRAIGEQYF,TGTGCCAGCAGCCCCCACCGGGACAGGGCTATTGGGGAGCAGTACTTC
.,.,TRBV20-1,TRBJ1-1,CSARPGTHSSAFF,TGCAGTGCTAGACCCGGGACCCACTCGAGTGCTTTCTTT
.,TRBD1,TRBV20-1,TRBJ2-7,CSAYTGTATYEQYF,TGCAGTGCTTACACCGGGACAGCTACCTACGAGCAGTACTTC
many,.,TRBV13,TRBJ1-3,CASSLGGVGGNTIYF,TGTGCCAGCAGCTTAGGCGGGGTTGGCGGAAACACCATATATTTT
.,TRBD1,TRBV12-3/TRBV12-4,TRBJ1-6,CASSLRDRVRYNSPLHF,TGTGCCAGCAGTCTGCGGGACAGGGTTCGGTATAATTCACCCCTCCACTTT
once,.,TRBV10-3,TRBJ2-5,CAIGGRSQETQYF,TGTGCCATAGGAGGACGGAGCCAAGAGACCCAGTACTTC
.,.,TRBV3-1,TRBJ2-7,CATSQGGEQYF,TGTGCCACCAGTCAGGGTGGCGAGCAGTACTTC
once,.,TRBV7-9,TRBJ2-3,CGGRGGRTDTQYF,TGTGGGGGTCGAGGGGGGAGGACAGATACGCAGTATTTT
.,.,TRBV11-2,TRBJ2-5,CASTQLGVETQYF,TGTGCCAGCACCCAGTTGGGGGTGGAGACCCAGTACTTC
.,.,TRBV20-1,TRBJ1-4,CSARGFLNEKLFF,TGCAGTGCTAGGGGCTTTCTTAATGAAAAACTGTTTTTT
few,.,TRBV19,TRBJ2-1,CASSSGTTNSYNEQFF,TGTGCCAGTAGTTCAGGGACAACTAACTCCTACAATGAGCAGTTCTTC
many,.,TRBV7-3,TRBJ1-2,CASSPREDYGYTF,TGTGCCAGCAGCCCCCGGGAGGACTATGGCTACACCTTC
once,.,TRBV20-1,TRBJ1-2,CSATPEAGIYGYTF,TGCAGTGCCACCCCGGAGGCGGGGATCTATGGCTACACCTTC
many,TRBD1,TRBV5-1,TRBJ2-3,CASSLEITGGAYTQYF,TGCGCCAGCAGCTTGGAAATTACAGGGGGCGCGTATACGCAGTATTTT
.,.,TRBV2,TRBJ2-5,CASCNAGTNTGETQYF,TGTGCCAGCTGTAACGCAGGGACGAACACCGGGGAGACCCAGTACTTC
.,.,TRBV10-3,TRBJ2-2,CAISTGTVNTGELFF,TGTGCCATCAGCACCGGGACCGTGAACACCGGGGAGCTGTTTTTT
.,TRBD2,TRBV5-1,TRBJ2-3,CASSITSGRANFADTQYF,TGCGCCAGCAGCATTACTAGCGGGAGGGCCAATTTCGCAGATACGCAGTATTTT
.,.,TRBV12-3/TRBV12-4,TRBJ2-7,CASNIGPSYEQYF,TGTGCCAGCAACATTGGGCCCTCCTACGAGCAGTACTTC
.,.,TRBV29-1,TRBJ2-7,CSVVWTDYEQYF,TGCAGCGTTGTATGGACGGACTACGAGCAGTACTTC
many,.,TRBV7-8,TRBJ1-1,CASSLTGREAFF,TGTGCCAGCAGCTTAACAGGACGTGAAGCTTTCTTT
.,.,TRBV7-3,TRBJ2-2,CASSPLRTGELFF,TGTGCCAGCTCACCACTAAGAACCGGGGAGCTGTTTTTT
.,.,TRBV19,TRBJ1-6,CASSLPQGSPLHF,TGTGCCAGTAGTCTTCCACAGGGATCACCCCTCCACTTT
.,.,TRBV7-9,TRBJ2-7,CASSSRGGLEQYF,TGTGCCAGCAGCTCCAGGGGAGGGCTCGAGCAGTACTTC
.,TRBD1,TRBV20-1,TRBJ1-1,CSARSGTVDEAFF,TGCAGTGCTAGATCCGGGACAGTAGATGAAGCTTTCTTT
.,.,TRBV29-1,TRBJ2-2,CSGRGQNTGELFF,TGCAGCGGTCGGGGGCAGAACACCGGGGAGCTGTTTTTT